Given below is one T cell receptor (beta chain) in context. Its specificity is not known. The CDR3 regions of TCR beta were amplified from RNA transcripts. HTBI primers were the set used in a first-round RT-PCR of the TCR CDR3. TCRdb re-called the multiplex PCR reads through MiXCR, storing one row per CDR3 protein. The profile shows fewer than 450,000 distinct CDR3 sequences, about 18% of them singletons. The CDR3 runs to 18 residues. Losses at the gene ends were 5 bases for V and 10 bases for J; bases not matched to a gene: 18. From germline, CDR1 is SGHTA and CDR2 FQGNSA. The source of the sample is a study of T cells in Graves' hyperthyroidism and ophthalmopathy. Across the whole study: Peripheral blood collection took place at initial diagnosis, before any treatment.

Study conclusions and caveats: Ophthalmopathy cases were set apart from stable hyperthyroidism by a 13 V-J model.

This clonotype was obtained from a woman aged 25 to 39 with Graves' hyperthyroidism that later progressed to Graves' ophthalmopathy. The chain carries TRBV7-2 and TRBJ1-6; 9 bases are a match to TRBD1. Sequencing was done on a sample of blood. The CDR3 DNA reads TGTGCCAGCAGCCCAACACACACAGGGGGCCCGGTCGGATCACCCCTCCACTTT. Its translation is CASSPTHTGGPVGSPLHF.